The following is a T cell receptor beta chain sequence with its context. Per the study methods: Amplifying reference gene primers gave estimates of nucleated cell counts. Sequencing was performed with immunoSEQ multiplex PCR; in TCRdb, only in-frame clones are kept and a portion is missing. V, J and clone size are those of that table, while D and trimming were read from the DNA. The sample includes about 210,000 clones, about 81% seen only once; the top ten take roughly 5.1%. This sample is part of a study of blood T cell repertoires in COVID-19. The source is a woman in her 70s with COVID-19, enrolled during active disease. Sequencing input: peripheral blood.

The CDR3 DNA follows: TGTGCTAGTGCACATCGGGGAGAATCCGATCAGCCCCAGCATTTT. Encoded protein: CASAHRGESDQPQHF. The rearrangement joins TRBV12-5 to TRBJ1-5; no clear D gene. With 7 bases removed from V and 5 bases from J, the gap between germline ends came to 18 bases. Germline CDR1 and CDR2: LGHNT and FRNRAP. The CDR3 loop spans 15 amino acids.